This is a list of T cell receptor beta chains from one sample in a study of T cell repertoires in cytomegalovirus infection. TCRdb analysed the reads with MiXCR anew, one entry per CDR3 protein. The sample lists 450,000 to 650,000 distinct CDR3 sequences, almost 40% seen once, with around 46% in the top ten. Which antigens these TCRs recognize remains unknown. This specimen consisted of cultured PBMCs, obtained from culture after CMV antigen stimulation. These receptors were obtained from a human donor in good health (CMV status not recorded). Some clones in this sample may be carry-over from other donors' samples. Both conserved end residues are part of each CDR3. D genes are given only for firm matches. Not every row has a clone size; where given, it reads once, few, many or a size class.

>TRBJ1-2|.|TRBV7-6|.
TGTGCCAGCAAGCAGGGAACCTATGGCTACACCTTC
CASKQGTYGYTF
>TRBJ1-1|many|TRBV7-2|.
TGTGCCAGCAGTAGGGATTGGAACACTGAAGCTTTCTTT
CASSRDWNTEAFF
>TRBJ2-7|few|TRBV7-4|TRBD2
TGTGCCAGCAGCCCTCCCTCGACTAGCCTTTCCTACGAGCAGTACTTC
CASSPPSTSLSYEQYF
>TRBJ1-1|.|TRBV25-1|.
TGTGCCAGCAGTGAGCTGGAGAACACTGAAGCTTTCTTT
CASSELENTEAFF
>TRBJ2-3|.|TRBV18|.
TGTGCCAGCTCACCTAGAACCCCGGGGGCAGATACGCAGTATTTT
CASSPRTPGADTQYF
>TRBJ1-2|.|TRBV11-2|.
TGTGCCAGCGGGGGACATAACTATGGCTACACCTTC
CASGGHNYGYTF
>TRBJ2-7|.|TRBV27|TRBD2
TGTGCCAGCAGTCCGATGGGAGCGGGGGTGGCCTACGAGCAGTACTTC
CASSPMGAGVAYEQYF
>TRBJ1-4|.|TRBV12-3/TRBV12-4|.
TGTGCCATCCCATCGGGGGCAACTAATGAAAAACTGTTTTTT
CAIPSGATNEKLFF
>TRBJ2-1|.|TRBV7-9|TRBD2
TGTGCCAGCAGCTCACTAGCGGGAGTAAGGAATGAGCAGTTCTTC
CASSSLAGVRNEQFF
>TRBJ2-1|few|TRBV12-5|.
TGTGCTAGTGGTTTGGACGCAAGGCAGTTCTTC
CASGLDARQFF
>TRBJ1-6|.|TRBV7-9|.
TGTGCCAGCAGCTACGGTGAGGGGGGCTCACCCCTCCACTTT
CASSYGEGGSPLHF
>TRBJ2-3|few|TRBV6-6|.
TGTGCCAGCAGTTACTCCCTGGAGCGGGGCACAGATACGCAGTATTTT
CASSYSLERGTDTQYF
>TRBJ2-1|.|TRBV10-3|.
TGTGCCATCAGTACCGGGACTCTGTACAATGAGCAGTTCTTC
CAISTGTLYNEQFF
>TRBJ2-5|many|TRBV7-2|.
TGTGCCAGCAGCCGCCCCCCCACAGAGACCCAGTACTTC
CASSRPPTETQYF
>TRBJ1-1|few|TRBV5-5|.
TGTGCCAGCAGTTGGGAACACGGGGCCACTGAAGCTTTCTTT
CASSWEHGATEAFF
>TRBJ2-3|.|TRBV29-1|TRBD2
TGCAGCGCCTCAGGGAGCGGGGCCTCACCGCGGGAGACGCAGTATTTT
CSASGSGASPRETQYF
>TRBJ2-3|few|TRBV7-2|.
TGTGCCAGCAGCCCCACGCCTCTCACAGATACGCAGTATTTT
CASSPTPLTDTQYF
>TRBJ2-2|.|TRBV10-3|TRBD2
TGTGCCATCAGTGAGCTAGCGGGAGTGGACACCGGGGAGCTGTTTTTT
CAISELAGVDTGELFF
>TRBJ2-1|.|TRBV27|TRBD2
TGTGCCAGCAGTTTGAGTAGCGGGCTCTCCTACAATGAGCAGTTCTTC
CASSLSSGLSYNEQFF
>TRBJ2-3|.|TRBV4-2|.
TGTGCCAGCAGCCAAGCTTTGCGGAGCACAGATACGCAGTATTTT
CASSQALRSTDTQYF